These 27 T cell receptor beta chains were all obtained from the same sample, sequenced in a study of blood T cell repertoires in COVID-19. Sequencing was performed with immunoSEQ multiplex PCR; in TCRdb, only in-frame clones are kept and a portion is missing. In the table there are approximately 280,000 clones, around nine tenths of which are singletons. Sequenced material: PBMCs or T cells enriched from blood (not recorded which). The receptors were gathered from a woman between 18 and 29 years old who had recovered from COVID-19.

The rearrangement joins TRBV28 to TRBJ2-3; D uncertain. Germline assignment: CDR1 MDHEN and CDR2 SYDVKM. With 5 bases removed from V and 0 bases from J, the gap between germline ends came to 15 bases. This CDR3 spans 16 amino acids. CDR3 loop: CASSPTAPPSTDTQYF. For the CDR3, the DNA is TGTGCCAGCAGTCCCACAGCCCCACCTAGCACAGATACGCAGTATTTT. Full variable domain (outside the CDR3, taken from reference TRBV28 and TRBJ2-3): DVKVTQSSRYLVKRTGEKVFLECVQDMDHENMFWYRQDPGLGLRLIYFSYDVKMKEKGDIPEGYSVSREKKERFSLILESASTNQTSMYLCASSPTAPPSTDTQYFGPGTRLTVL.

This sequence joins TRBV25-1 and TRBJ1-4; 9 bases match TRBD1. V shed 2 bases, J shed 6 bases, and the junction held 1 base outside the gene matches. There are 14 residues in the CDR3. Germline CDR1 and CDR2: MGHDK and SYGVNS. The CDR3 region is CASSETGGYEKLFF. The CDR3 DNA is TGTGCCAGCAGTGAAACAGGGGGCTATGAAAAACTGTTTTTT.

J is TRBJ1-5 and V is TRBV30; tentative D call: TRBD1 (5 bases). The germline V and J ends were trimmed by 4 bases and 0 bases, with 10 bases remaining between them. From germline, CDR1 is GTSNPN and CDR2 SVGIG (reference sequence). This CDR3 is built from 14 residues. CDR3 DNA sequence: TGTGCCTGGAAAGGACAAAATAGCAATCAGCCCCAGCATTTT. This sequence encodes CAWKGQNSNQPQHF.

This clone came up once. The chain has TRBV10-1 and TRBJ2-3, with 8 bases fitting TRBD1. The CDR3 loop spans 16 amino acids. Trimming took 3 bases from V and 5 from J; bases not matched to a gene: 10. CDR1 WNHNN and CDR2 SYGVQD come from the germline V gene (reference sequence). CDR3 coding DNA: TGCGCCAGCAGTGAAGTGGGACAGGAACGGGGAGATACGCAGTATTTT. This codes for CASSEVGQERGDTQYF.

This sequence joins TRBV19 and TRBJ1-5; no definite D call. V lost 2 bases and J 4 bases, leaving 9 bases between the germline ends. Germline-derived CDR1 and CDR2 are LNHDA and SQIVND (reference sequence). The CDR3 sequence is 14 residues long. The CDR3 reads CASSIIQANQPQHF. Written as DNA, the CDR3 is TGTGCCAGTAGTATAATCCAGGCGAATCAGCCCCAGCATTTT.

The chain recombines TRBV5-5 with TRBJ2-3; TRBD1 aligns across 7 bases. Germline CDR1 SGHKS, CDR2 YYEKEE (reference sequence). This CDR3 spans 16 amino acids. The ends lost 0 bases at V and 4 bases at J; junction bases unmatched: 8. For the CDR3, the DNA is TGTGCCAGCAGCTTGGGGACAGGTGTGGGACCAGATACGCAGTATTTT. Its protein is CASSLGTGVGPDTQYF.

J is TRBJ2-5 and V is TRBV19; the match to TRBD2 covers 13 bases. V shed 5 bases and J 1 base; nucleotides not matched to a gene: 4. The CDR3 contains 16 residues. Germline loops: CDR1 LNHDA, CDR2 SQIVND (reference sequence). The CDR3 here is CASSEGLAGFQETQYF. CDR3 DNA sequence: TGTGCCAGTAGTGAGGGACTAGCGGGGTTCCAAGAGACCCAGTACTTC.

The chain couples TRBV4-3 to TRBJ2-7; D perhaps matches TRBD2 (6 bases). Trimming pared 5 bases from V and 4 bases from J, leaving 18 bases between. Per germline, CDR1 LGHNA and CDR2 YSLEER. This CDR3 has 15 amino acids. Here the CDR3 DNA reads TGCGCCAGCAGCGAAAGGAGGGGCGGATTTTACGAGCAGTACTTC. This codes for CASSERRGGFYEQYF.

The chain is built from TRBV5-1 and TRBJ2-3; TRBD2 matches at 10 bases. Germline V CDR1 and CDR2: SGHRS, YFSETQ. V shed 2 bases, J shed 0 bases, and the junction held 9 bases outside the gene matches. This CDR3 spans 18 amino acids. This CDR3 is CASSFLAGATLSTDTQYF. The CDR3 nucleotides read TGCGCCAGCAGCTTCCTAGCGGGGGCCACACTTAGCACAGATACGCAGTATTTT.

The gene calls are TRBV13 and TRBJ1-6, with D maybe TRBD1 (6 bases). Deletions cut 1 base from V and 5 bases from J, with 9 bases between. The CDR3 length is 15 residues. CDR1 PRHDT and CDR2 FYEKMQ come from the germline V gene (reference sequence). The CDR3 nucleotides are TGTGCCAGCAGCTTAGTACAGGGTGATAATTCACCCCTCCACTTT. This codes for CASSLVQGDNSPLHF. Looking up the rest from reference TRBV13 and TRBJ1-6 gives the full variable domain: AAGVIQSPRHLIKEKRETATLKCYPIPRHDTVYWYQQGPGQDPQFLISFYEKMQSDKGSIPDRFSAQQFSDYHSELNMSSLELGDSALYFCASSLVQGDNSPLHFGNGTRLTVT.

DNA of the CDR3: TGCGCCAGCAGCCAAGCCCCGGGAGGGGGGCGAGACTATGGCTACACCTTC. Its translation: CASSQAPGGGRDYGYTF. The chain carries TRBV4-1 and TRBJ1-2, with a weak D call TRBD1 (6 bases). The length of the CDR3 is 17 residues. Trimming left V 1 base short and J 3 bases short, with 18 bases between. Germline V CDR1 and CDR2: MGHRA, YSYEKL.

The chain links TRBV11-2 to TRBJ2-3; 9 positions match TRBD2. CDR3 size: 16 residues. The V segment lost 1 base and the J segment 4 bases; nucleotides outside the gene matches: 6. Per the germline V gene, CDR1 is SGHAT and CDR2 is FQNNGV. CDR3 protein: CASSLAIQREADTQYF. CDR3 sequence (DNA): TGTGCCAGCAGCTTAGCGATCCAGCGGGAGGCAGATACGCAGTATTTT.

The V gene is TRBV28, the J gene TRBJ1-1; D gene ambiguous. The CDR3 length is 15 residues. The V gene lost 6 bases and the J gene lost 5 bases, with 19 bases spanning the gap. Per germline, CDR1 MDHEN and CDR2 SYDVKM. The CDR3 sequence: CASSSPSPGRTEAFF. CDR3 nucleotides: TGTGCCAGCAGCTCTCCCTCACCAGGTAGGACTGAAGCTTTCTTT. The complete variable domain, with remaining parts taken from reference TRBV28 and TRBJ1-1, reads DVKVTQSSRYLVKRTGEKVFLECVQDMDHENMFWYRQDPGLGLRLIYFSYDVKMKEKGDIPEGYSVSREKKERFSLILESASTNQTSMYLCASSSPSPGRTEAFFGQGTRLTVV.

The genes are TRBV11-2 and TRBJ2-7, with 10 bases identical to TRBD2. With V trimmed by 4 bases and J by 2 bases, 2 bases remained unmatched. Per the germline V gene, CDR1 is SGHAT and CDR2 is FQNNGV. CDR3 length: 14 amino acids. CDR3 region: CASSSSGSTYEQYF. In nucleotides, the CDR3 is TGTGCCAGCAGCTCTAGCGGGAGTACCTACGAGCAGTACTTC.

This rearrangement joins TRBV15 to TRBJ2-7; D gene unclear. Germline-derived CDR1 and CDR2 are LNHNV and YYDKDF (reference sequence). The CDR3 contains 15 residues. Trimming shortened V by 1 base and J by 0 bases, and 10 bases separated the two germline ends. DNA for the CDR3: TGTGCCACCAGCAGAGTGGCGGTGAGCTCCTACGAGCAGTACTTC. Translated, it gives CATSRVAVSSYEQYF.

V gene TRBV5-5 combines with J gene TRBJ2-5; D might be TRBD1 (5 bases). This CDR3 has 15 amino acids. Trimming stripped 0 bases from V and 2 bases from J, with 11 bases between. Germline V CDR1 and CDR2: SGHKS, YYEKEE (reference sequence). In DNA, the CDR3 is TGTGCCAGCAGCTTGGCCGCCAGGGAACAAGAGACCCAGTACTTC. It is translated as CASSLAAREQETQYF.

V and J are TRBV10-2 and TRBJ2-3; TRBD2 matches at 8 bases. The V and J ends lost 1 base and 3 bases, in that order; junction bases with no gene match: 3. The CDR3 runs 15 residues. Germline CDR1 reads WSHSY; CDR2 reads SAAADI. This CDR3 is CASSEFREGTDTQYF. The CDR3 coding sequence is TGCGCCAGCAGTGAGTTCCGGGAGGGGACAGATACGCAGTATTTT.

The CDR3, as DNA: TGTGCCAGCAGTTACGACAGGGCAGGCACCGGGGAGCTGTTTTTT. This codes for CASSYDRAGTGELFF. The rearrangement links TRBV28 to TRBJ2-2; TRBD1 matches 7 bases. The CDR3 extends over 15 amino acids. Trimming took 4 bases from V and 4 from J; bases not matched to a gene: 6. CDR1 is MDHEN, CDR2 SYDVKM, per germline.

This clone is a singleton in its sample. The chain carries TRBV18 and TRBJ1-2; 8 bases agree with TRBD1. The CDR3 runs to 13 residues. Trimming removed 4 bases from V and 11 bases from J; junction bases left unmatched: 9. Germline V gene lookup returns CDR1 KGHSH and CDR2 LQKENI. The CDR3 reads CASSRGQVSRYTF. CDR3 DNA: TGTGCCAGCTCACGGGGACAGGTCTCTAGGTACACCTTC.

This chain joins TRBV5-6 and TRBJ2-1, with D possibly TRBD1 on 6 matching bases. The germline V and J ends were trimmed by 0 bases and 4 bases, with 8 bases remaining between them. Germline values: CDR1 SGHDT, CDR2 YYEEEE. The CDR3 is 14 residues long. This CDR3 is CASSLGQAYNEQFF. The DNA of the CDR3 is TGTGCCAGCAGCTTGGGACAGGCTTACAATGAGCAGTTCTTC. Looking up the rest from reference TRBV5-6 and TRBJ2-1 gives the full variable domain: DAGVTQSPTHLIKTRGQQVTLRCSPKSGHDTVSWYQQALGQGPQFIFQYYEEEERQRGNFPDRFSGHQFPNYSSELNVNALLLGDSALYLCASSLGQAYNEQFFGPGTRLTVL.

This clone was detected once. The chain recombines TRBV5-1 with TRBJ2-7; 11 bases map to TRBD2. In germline, CDR1 is SGHRS, CDR2 YFSETQ. The ends lost 4 bases at V and 2 bases at J; junction bases unmatched: 8. The CDR3 has 16 residues. The CDR3 sequence: CASSHHKTSGAYEQYF. Written as DNA, the CDR3 is TGCGCCAGCAGCCACCATAAGACTAGCGGGGCCTACGAGCAGTACTTC. Full variable domain (rest looked up from reference TRBV5-1 and TRBJ2-7): KAGVTQTPRYLIKTRGQQVTLSCSPISGHRSVSWYQQTPGQGLQFLFEYFSETQRNKGNFPGRFSGRQFSNSRSEMNVSTLELGDSALYLCASSHHKTSGAYEQYFGPGTRLTVT.

The rearrangement uses TRBV11-2 and TRBJ2-3; D is uncertain. This CDR3 region has 16 residues. Germline CDR1 and CDR2: SGHAT and FQNNGV. V dropped 0 bases and J dropped 0 bases, with 10 bases sitting between them. The chain's CDR3 is CASSLDLGISTDTQYF. For the CDR3, the DNA is TGTGCCAGCAGCTTAGATCTGGGCATTAGCACAGATACGCAGTATTTT.

The chain couples TRBV3-1 (or the pseudogene TRBV3-2) to TRBJ1-1; a possible D gene is TRBD1 (5 bases). Germline V gene lookup returns CDR1 LGHDT and CDR2 YNNKEL (reference sequence). The V end was cut by 2 bases, the J end by 3 bases, with 7 bases between. This CDR3 spans 13 amino acids. The CDR3 protein is CASSQSRDTEAFF. CDR3 in DNA: TGTGCCAGCAGCCAATCCAGGGACACTGAAGCTTTCTTT.

This clone occurred a few times. The chain's CDR3 is CASSPAAGSNEKLFF. The CDR3 DNA sequence: TGTGCCAGCAGTCCCGCTGCGGGGTCTAATGAAAAACTGTTTTTT. The chain couples TRBV28 to TRBJ1-4; D is undetermined. Germline V CDR1 and CDR2: MDHEN, SYDVKM. The CDR3 sequence is 15 residues long. V dropped 5 bases and J dropped 3 bases, with 13 bases sitting between them.

The J gene is TRBJ1-1, the V gene TRBV6-2 or TRBV6-3; 7 nucleotides match TRBD1. The V and J ends lost 5 bases and 4 bases, in that order; junction bases with no gene match: 4. The germline V gene has CDR1 MNHEY and CDR2 SVGEGT. There are 13 residues in the CDR3. This chain's CDR3 is CASSRTGITEAFF. CDR3 DNA: TGTGCCAGCAGTCGGACAGGCATCACTGAAGCTTTCTTT.

V and J are TRBV4-3 and TRBJ1-2, with no clear D. The CDR3 has 13 amino acids. Trimming pared 0 bases from V and 8 bases from J, leaving 10 bases between. Germline V gene data show CDR1 as LGHNA and CDR2 as YSLEER. The CDR3 here is CASSQDYWRGYTF. The CDR3 nucleotides read TGCGCCAGCAGCCAAGATTATTGGAGGGGCTACACCTTC.

This clone has only a few counts. The chain links TRBV28 to TRBJ2-7, with a possible D match to TRBD1 (8 bases). The germline V and J ends were trimmed by 5 bases and 3 bases, with 23 bases remaining between them. The CDR3 is 17 amino acids. Germline CDR1 reads MDHEN; CDR2 reads SYDVKM. The CDR3 loop is CASSRYPGGGGGYEQYF. In DNA, the CDR3 is TGTGCCAGCAGTCGTTACCCAGGGGGCGGGGGAGGCTACGAGCAGTACTTC.